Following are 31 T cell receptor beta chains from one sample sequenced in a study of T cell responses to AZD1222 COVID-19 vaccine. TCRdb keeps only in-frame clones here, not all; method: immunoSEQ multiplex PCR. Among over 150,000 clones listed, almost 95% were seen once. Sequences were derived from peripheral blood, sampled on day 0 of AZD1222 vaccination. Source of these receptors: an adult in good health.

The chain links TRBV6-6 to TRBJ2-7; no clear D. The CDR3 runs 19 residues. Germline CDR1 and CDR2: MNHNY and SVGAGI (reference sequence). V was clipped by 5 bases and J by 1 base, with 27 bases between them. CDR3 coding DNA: TGTGCCAGCAGTCCAACGATTGGAACCGAGACTTCTAAATCCTACGAGCAGTACTTC. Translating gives CASSPTIGTETSKSYEQYF.

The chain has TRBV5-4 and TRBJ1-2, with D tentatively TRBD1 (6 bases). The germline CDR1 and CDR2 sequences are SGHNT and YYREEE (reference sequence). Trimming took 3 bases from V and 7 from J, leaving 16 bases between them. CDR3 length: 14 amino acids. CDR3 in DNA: TGTGCCAGCAGCTCGCGGCGGGACATGGGTGGCTACACCTTC. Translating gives CASSSRRDMGGYTF.

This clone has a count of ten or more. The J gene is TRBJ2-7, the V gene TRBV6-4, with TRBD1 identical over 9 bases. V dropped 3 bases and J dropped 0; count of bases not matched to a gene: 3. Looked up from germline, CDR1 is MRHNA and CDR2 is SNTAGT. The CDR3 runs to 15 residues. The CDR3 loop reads CASSEGTGSSYEQYF. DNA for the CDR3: TGTGCCAGCAGTGAGGGGACAGGGAGCTCCTACGAGCAGTACTTC.

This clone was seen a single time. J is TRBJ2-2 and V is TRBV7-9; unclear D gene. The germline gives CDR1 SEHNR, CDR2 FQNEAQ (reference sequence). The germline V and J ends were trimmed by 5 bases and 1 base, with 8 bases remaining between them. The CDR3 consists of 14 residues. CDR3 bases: TGTGCCAGCAGCCTTCAACTGAACACCGGGGAGCTGTTTTTT. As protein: CASSLQLNTGELFF.

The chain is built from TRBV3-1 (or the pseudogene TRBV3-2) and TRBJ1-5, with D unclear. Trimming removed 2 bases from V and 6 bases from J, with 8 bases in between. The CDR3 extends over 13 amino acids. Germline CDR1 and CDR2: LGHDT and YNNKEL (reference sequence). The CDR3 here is CASSQSPSQPQHF. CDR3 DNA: TGTGCCAGCAGCCAATCCCCTAGTCAGCCCCAGCATTTT.

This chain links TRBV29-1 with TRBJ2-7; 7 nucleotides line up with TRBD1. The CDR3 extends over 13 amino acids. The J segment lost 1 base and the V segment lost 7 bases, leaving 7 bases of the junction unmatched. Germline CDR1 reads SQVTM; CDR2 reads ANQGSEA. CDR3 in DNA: TGCAGCGCTTACGACAGGGAGTCCTACGAGCAGTACTTC. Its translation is CSAYDRESYEQYF.

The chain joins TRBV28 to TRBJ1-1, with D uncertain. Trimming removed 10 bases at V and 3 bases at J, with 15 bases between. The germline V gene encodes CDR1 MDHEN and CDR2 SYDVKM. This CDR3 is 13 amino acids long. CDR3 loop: CATMMPVDTEAFF. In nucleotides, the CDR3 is TGTGCCACCATGATGCCGGTAGACACTGAAGCTTTCTTT.

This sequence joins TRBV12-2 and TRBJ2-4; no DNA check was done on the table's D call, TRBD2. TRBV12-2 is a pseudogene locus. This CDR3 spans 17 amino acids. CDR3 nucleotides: TGTGCAAGTCGCTTGCTCTCAGCGGGACTAGCCAAAAACATTCAGTACTTC. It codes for CASRLLSAGLAKNIQYF.

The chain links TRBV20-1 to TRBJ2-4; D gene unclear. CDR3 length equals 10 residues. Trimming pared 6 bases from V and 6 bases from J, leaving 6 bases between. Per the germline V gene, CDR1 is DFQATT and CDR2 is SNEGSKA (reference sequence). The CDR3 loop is CSALINIQYF. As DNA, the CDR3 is TGCAGTGCGCTAATAAACATTCAGTACTTC.

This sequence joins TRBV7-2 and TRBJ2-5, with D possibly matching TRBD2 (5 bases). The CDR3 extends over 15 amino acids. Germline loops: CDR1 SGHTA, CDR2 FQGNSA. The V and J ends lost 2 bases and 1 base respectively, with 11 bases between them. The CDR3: CASSLIRGSQETQYF. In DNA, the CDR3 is TGTGCCAGCAGCTTAATCCGGGGATCCCAAGAGACCCAGTACTTC.

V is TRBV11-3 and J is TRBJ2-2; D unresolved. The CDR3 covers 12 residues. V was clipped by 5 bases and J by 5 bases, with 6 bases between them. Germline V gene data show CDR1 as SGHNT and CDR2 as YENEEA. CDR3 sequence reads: CASSHATGELFF. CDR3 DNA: TGTGCCAGCAGCCATGCTACCGGGGAGCTGTTTTTT. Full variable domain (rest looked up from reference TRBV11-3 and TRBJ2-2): EAGVVQSPRYKIIEKKQPVAFWCNPISGHNTLYWYLQNLGQGPELLIRYENEEAVDDSQLPKDRFSAERLKGVDSTLKIQPAELGDSAVYLCASSHATGELFFGEGSRLTVL.

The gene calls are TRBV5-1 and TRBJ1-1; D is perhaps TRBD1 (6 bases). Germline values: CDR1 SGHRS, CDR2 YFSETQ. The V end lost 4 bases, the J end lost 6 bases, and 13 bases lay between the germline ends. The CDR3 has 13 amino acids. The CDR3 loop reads CASSAGAKAEAFF. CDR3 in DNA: TGCGCCAGCAGCGCGGGGGCGAAGGCTGAAGCTTTCTTT.

The CDR3, as DNA: TGTGCCAGCAGCTTAGACGTCCTATGGCATGGCTACACCTTC. This encodes CASSLDVLWHGYTF. This chain links TRBV7-9 with TRBJ1-2; D is undetermined. Per the germline V gene, CDR1 is SEHNR and CDR2 is FQNEAQ (reference sequence). Trimming stripped 1 base from V and 6 bases from J, with 12 bases between. The CDR3 is made up of 14 amino acids.

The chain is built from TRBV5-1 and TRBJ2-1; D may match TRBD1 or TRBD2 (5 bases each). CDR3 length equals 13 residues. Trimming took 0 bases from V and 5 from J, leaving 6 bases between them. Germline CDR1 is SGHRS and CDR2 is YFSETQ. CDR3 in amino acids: CASSLGGDNEQFF. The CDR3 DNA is TGCGCCAGCAGCTTGGGAGGGGACAATGAGCAGTTCTTC. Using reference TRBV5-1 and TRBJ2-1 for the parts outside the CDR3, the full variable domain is KAGVTQTPRYLIKTRGQQVTLSCSPISGHRSVSWYQQTPGQGLQFLFEYFSETQRNKGNFPGRFSGRQFSNSRSEMNVSTLELGDSALYLCASSLGGDNEQFFGPGTRLTVL.

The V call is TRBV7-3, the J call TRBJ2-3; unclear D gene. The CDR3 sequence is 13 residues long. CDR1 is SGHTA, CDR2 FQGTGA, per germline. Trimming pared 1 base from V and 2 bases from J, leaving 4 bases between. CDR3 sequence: CASSLSPTDTQYF. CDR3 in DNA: TGTGCCAGCAGCTTAAGCCCCACAGATACGCAGTATTTT.

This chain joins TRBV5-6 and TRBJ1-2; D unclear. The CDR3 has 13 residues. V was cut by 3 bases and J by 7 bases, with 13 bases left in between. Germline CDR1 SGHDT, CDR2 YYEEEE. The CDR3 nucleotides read TGTGCCAGCAGCTGGCGGGTTGGAGGTGGCTACACCTTC. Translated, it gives CASSWRVGGGYTF.

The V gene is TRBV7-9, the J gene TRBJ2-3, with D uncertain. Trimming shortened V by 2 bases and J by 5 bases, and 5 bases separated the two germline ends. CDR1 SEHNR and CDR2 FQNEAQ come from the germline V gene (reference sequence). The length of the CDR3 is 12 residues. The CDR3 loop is CASSLWKDTQYF. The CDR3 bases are TGTGCCAGCAGCTTATGGAAAGATACGCAGTATTTT.

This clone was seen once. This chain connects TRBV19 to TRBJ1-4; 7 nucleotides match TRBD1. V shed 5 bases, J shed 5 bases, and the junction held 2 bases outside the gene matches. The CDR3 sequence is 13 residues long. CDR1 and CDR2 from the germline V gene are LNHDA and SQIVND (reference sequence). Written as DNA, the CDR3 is TGTGCCAGTAGTCTGACAGGGAATGAAAAACTGTTTTTT. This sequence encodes CASSLTGNEKLFF.

DNA for the CDR3: TGTGCCAGCAGGATGGGACAGGGATTCAATGAGCAGTTCTTC. It translates to CASRMGQGFNEQFF. This chain links TRBV27 with TRBJ2-1; 9 bases map to TRBD1. The CDR3 has 14 amino acids. Germline lookup yields CDR1 MNHEY and CDR2 SMNVEV (reference sequence). V lost 6 bases, J lost 6 bases, and 6 bases stayed unmatched.

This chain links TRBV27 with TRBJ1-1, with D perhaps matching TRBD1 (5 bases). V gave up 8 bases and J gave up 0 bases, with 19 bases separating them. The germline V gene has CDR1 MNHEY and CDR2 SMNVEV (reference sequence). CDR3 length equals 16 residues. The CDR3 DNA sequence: TGTGCCAGCCGAAGTCCTAGTCAGGGTTTGAACACTGAAGCTTTCTTT. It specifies CASRSPSQGLNTEAFF.

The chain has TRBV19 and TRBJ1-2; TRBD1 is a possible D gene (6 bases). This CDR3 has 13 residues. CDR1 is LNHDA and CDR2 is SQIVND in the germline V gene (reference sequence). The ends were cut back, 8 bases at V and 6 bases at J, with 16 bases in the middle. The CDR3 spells CASLSRGPDGYTF. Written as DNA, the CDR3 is TGTGCCAGTTTAAGCCGGGGGCCTGATGGCTACACCTTC. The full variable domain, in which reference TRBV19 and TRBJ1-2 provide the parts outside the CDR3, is DGGITQSPKYLFRKEGQNVTLSCEQNLNHDAMYWYRQDPGQGLRLIYYSQIVNDFQKGDIAEGYSVSREKKESFPLTVTSAQKNPTAFYLCASLSRGPDGYTFGSGTRLTVV.

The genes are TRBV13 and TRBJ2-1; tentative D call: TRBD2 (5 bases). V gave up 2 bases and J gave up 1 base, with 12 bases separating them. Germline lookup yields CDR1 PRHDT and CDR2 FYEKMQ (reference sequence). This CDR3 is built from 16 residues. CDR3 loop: CASSLRGSESYNEQFF. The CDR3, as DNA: TGTGCCAGCAGCTTAAGAGGGTCTGAGTCCTACAATGAGCAGTTCTTC.

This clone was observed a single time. CDR3 sequence reads: CASSLWGKGLAGGNEQFF. For the CDR3, the DNA is TGTGCCAGCAGCTTATGGGGAAAGGGACTAGCGGGGGGGAATGAGCAGTTCTTC. J is TRBJ2-1 and V is TRBV7-9; TRBD2 matches 16 bases. J gave up 7 bases and V 2 bases, and 8 bases lay outside the gene matches. This CDR3 has 18 amino acids. Germline values: CDR1 SEHNR, CDR2 FQNEAQ (reference sequence).

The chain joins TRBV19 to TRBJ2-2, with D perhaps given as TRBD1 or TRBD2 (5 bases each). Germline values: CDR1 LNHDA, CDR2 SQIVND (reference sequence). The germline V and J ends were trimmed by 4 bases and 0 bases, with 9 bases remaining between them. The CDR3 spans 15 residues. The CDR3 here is CASSTGTANTGELFF. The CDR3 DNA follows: TGTGCCAGTAGTACCGGGACGGCGAACACCGGGGAGCTGTTTTTT.

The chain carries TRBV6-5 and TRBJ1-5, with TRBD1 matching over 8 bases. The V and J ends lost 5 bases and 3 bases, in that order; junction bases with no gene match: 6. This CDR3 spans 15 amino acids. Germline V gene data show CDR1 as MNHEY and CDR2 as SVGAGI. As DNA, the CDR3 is TGTGCCAGCAGTCCTCCGACAGGGGACAATCAGCCCCAGCATTTT. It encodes CASSPPTGDNQPQHF.

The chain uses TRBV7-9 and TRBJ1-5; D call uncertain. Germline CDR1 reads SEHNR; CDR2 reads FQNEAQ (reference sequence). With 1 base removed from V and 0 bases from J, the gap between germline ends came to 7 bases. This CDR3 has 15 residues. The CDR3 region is CASSLDGYSNQPQHF. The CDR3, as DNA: TGTGCCAGCAGCTTAGATGGGTATAGCAATCAGCCCCAGCATTTT. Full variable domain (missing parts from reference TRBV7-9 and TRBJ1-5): DTGVSQNPRHKITKRGQNVTFRCDPISEHNRLYWYRQTLGQGPEFLTYFQNEAQLEKSRLLSDRFSAERPKGSFSTLEIQRTEQGDSAMYLCASSLDGYSNQPQHFGDGTRLSIL.

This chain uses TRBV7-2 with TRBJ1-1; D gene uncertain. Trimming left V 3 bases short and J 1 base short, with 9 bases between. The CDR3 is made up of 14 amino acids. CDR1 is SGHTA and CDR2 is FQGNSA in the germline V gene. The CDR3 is CASSFGSGNTEAFF. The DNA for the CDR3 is TGTGCCAGCAGCTTTGGGAGCGGGAACACTGAAGCTTTCTTT.

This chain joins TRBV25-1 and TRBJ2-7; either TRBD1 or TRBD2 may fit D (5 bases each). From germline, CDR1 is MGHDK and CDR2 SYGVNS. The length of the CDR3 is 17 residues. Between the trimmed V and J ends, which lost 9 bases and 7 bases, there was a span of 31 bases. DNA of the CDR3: TGTGCCAGAACCCCGACCTCCCCGGGGCCCCCGGTGCTGGAGCAGTACGTC. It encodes CARTPTSPGPPVLEQYV.

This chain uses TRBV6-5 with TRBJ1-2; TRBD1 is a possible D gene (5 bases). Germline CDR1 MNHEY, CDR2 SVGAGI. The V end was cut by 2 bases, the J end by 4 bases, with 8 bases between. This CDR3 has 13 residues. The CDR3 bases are TGTGCCAGCAGTTACATCGGGGGCTATGGCTACACCTTC. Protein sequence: CASSYIGGYGYTF.

The CDR3 reads CASSATGNTEAFF. Written as DNA, the CDR3 is TGTGCCAGCAGCGCAACCGGGAACACTGAAGCTTTCTTT. The chain combines TRBV9 with TRBJ1-1; D remains unclear. CDR1 SGDLS and CDR2 YYNGEE come from the germline V gene. This CDR3 comprises 13 residues. Trimming left V 3 bases short and J 1 base short, with 7 bases between.

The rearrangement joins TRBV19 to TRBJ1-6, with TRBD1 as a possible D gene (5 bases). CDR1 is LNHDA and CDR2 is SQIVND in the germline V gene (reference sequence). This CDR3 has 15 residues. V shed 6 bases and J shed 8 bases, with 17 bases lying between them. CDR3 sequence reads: CASRNPGPRDSPLHF. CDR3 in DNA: TGTGCCAGTAGGAACCCCGGGCCCAGGGATTCACCCCTCCACTTT.